This note documents a single T cell receptor beta chain sequence. Its antigen is as yet unknown. Clones were sequenced by immunoSEQ multiplex PCR, and TCRdb holds only the in-frame ones, with some missing. The repertoire holds roughly 120,000 clones, with 92% as singletons. This sample was taken from a study of T cell responses to AZD1222 COVID-19 vaccine. Study-wide results and caveats: Mapped onto spike, vaccine-associated CD4 TCRs spanned it and were dominant at 160-218 and 743-854.

The source is an adult who received the AZD1222 COVID-19 vaccine. Source: peripheral blood, taken 28 days after the second AZD1222 dose.

The CDR3 nucleotides are TGTGCCAGCAGTTCCACTTCCTATCAGCCCCAGCATTTT. This encodes CASSSTSYQPQHF. J is TRBJ1-5 and V is TRBV27; D is uncertain. Germline V gives CDR1 MNHEY, CDR2 SMNVEV (reference sequence). The CDR3 is made up of 13 amino acids. Between the trimmed V and J ends, which lost 4 bases and 5 bases, there was a span of 9 bases.